This is a list of T cell receptor beta chains from one sample in a study of blood T cell repertoires in COVID-19. The protocol was immunoSEQ multiplex PCR, while the TCRdb copy is restricted to in-frame clones and leaves out a portion. The data contain more than 250,000 clones, 80% to 90% of them singletons. The sequenced sample was peripheral blood. These receptor sequences come from a woman aged 45-60 years with acute or convalescent COVID-19. Each CDR3 is given with its conserved first and last residue. D genes are given only for firm matches. Only some rows state a clone size, as once, few, many or a class for expanded clones.

d_gene: TRBD1; j_gene: TRBJ1-2; abundance: NA; v_gene: TRBV9; CDR3nt: TGTGCCAGCAGCGTAGGGACAGGGAGGGAGAATGGCTACACCTTC; CDR3aa: CASSVGTGRENGYTF
d_gene: NA; j_gene: TRBJ1-3; abundance: NA; v_gene: TRBV6-2/TRBV6-3; CDR3nt: TGTGCCAGCAGTCCACGGACTGGCAGCTCTGGAAACACCATATATTTT; CDR3aa: CASSPRTGSSGNTIYF
d_gene: NA; j_gene: TRBJ2-7; abundance: NA; v_gene: TRBV6-5; CDR3nt: TGTGCCAGCCGGGTAGTCACTCCCTACGAGCAGTACTTC; CDR3aa: CASRVVTPYEQYF
d_gene: NA; j_gene: TRBJ2-1; abundance: NA; v_gene: TRBV30; CDR3nt: TGTGCCTGGTCACCATCTTCGGGTGAGCAGTTCTTC; CDR3aa: CAWSPSSGEQFF
d_gene: NA; j_gene: TRBJ2-3; abundance: few; v_gene: TRBV7-9; CDR3nt: TGTGCCAGCAGCTTAAACGGGGGGCTGATAGATACGCAGTATTTT; CDR3aa: CASSLNGGLIDTQYF
d_gene: NA; j_gene: TRBJ2-7; abundance: NA; v_gene: TRBV4-3; CDR3nt: TGCGCCAGCAGCCCCACGCCCGCAGTTTTATACGAGCAGTACTTC; CDR3aa: CASSPTPAVLYEQYF
d_gene: NA; j_gene: TRBJ2-7; abundance: once; v_gene: TRBV19; CDR3nt: TGTGCCAGTAGTACCCCTTTTTTCGAGCAGTACTTC; CDR3aa: CASSTPFFEQYF
d_gene: NA; j_gene: TRBJ1-2; abundance: NA; v_gene: TRBV7-2; CDR3nt: TGTGCCAGCAGCTACAACACGGGTGGCTACACCTTC; CDR3aa: CASSYNTGGYTF
d_gene: TRBD2; j_gene: TRBJ2-1; abundance: NA; v_gene: TRBV7-2; CDR3nt: TGTGCCAGCAGCCTAGTAGCGGGCAGAACCTACAATGAGCAGTTCTTC; CDR3aa: CASSLVAGRTYNEQFF
d_gene: NA; j_gene: TRBJ2-2; abundance: NA; v_gene: TRBV7-3; CDR3nt: TGTGCCAGCAGCCTACAAGGGCGGGTGAACACCGGGGAGCTGTTTTTT; CDR3aa: CASSLQGRVNTGELFF
d_gene: NA; j_gene: TRBJ1-2; abundance: few; v_gene: TRBV19; CDR3nt: TGTGCCAGTAAAGACTTAAAGACAGTGGTGGACTATGGCTACACCTTC; CDR3aa: CASKDLKTVVDYGYTF
d_gene: NA; j_gene: TRBJ2-7; abundance: NA; v_gene: TRBV18; CDR3nt: TGTGCCAGCTCACCCACTAGCAGCCGCTACGAGCAGTACTTC; CDR3aa: CASSPTSSRYEQYF
d_gene: NA; j_gene: TRBJ1-1; abundance: NA; v_gene: TRBV29-1; CDR3nt: TGCAGCGCCCCGGGTGAGGGGAACACTGAAGCTTTCTTT; CDR3aa: CSAPGEGNTEAFF
d_gene: TRBD1; j_gene: TRBJ1-1; abundance: NA; v_gene: TRBV7-9; CDR3nt: TGTGCCAGCAGCTCCTACAGGGGGAGTAACACTGAAGCTTTCTTT; CDR3aa: CASSSYRGSNTEAFF
d_gene: NA; j_gene: TRBJ2-7; abundance: NA; v_gene: TRBV3-1/TRBV3-2; CDR3nt: TGTGCCAGCAGCCAAATCTCCGGGGGCTACGAGCAGTACTTC; CDR3aa: CASSQISGGYEQYF
d_gene: TRBD1; j_gene: TRBJ2-7; abundance: NA; v_gene: TRBV18; CDR3nt: TGTGCCAGCTCGGCCGACAGGGGCCGCGAGCAGTACTTC; CDR3aa: CASSADRGREQYF
d_gene: NA; j_gene: TRBJ1-2; abundance: NA; v_gene: TRBV30; CDR3nt: TGTGCCTGGAGTCCTGCAGGGATCGGCTACACCTTC; CDR3aa: CAWSPAGIGYTF
d_gene: NA; j_gene: TRBJ2-3; abundance: NA; v_gene: TRBV3-1/TRBV3-2; CDR3nt: TGTGCCAGCAGCCGACTAGGAGATACGCAGTATTTT; CDR3aa: CASSRLGDTQYF
d_gene: NA; j_gene: TRBJ1-1; abundance: NA; v_gene: TRBV19; CDR3nt: TGTGCCAGTAGTAACAGGGAAAACACTGAAGCTTTCTTT; CDR3aa: CASSNRENTEAFF
d_gene: TRBD2; j_gene: TRBJ2-3; abundance: NA; v_gene: TRBV5-1; CDR3nt: TGCGCCAGCAGCTTGGGGGGCAGCGGGGCAGATACGCAGTATTTT; CDR3aa: CASSLGGSGADTQYF
d_gene: TRBD1; j_gene: TRBJ1-3; abundance: NA; v_gene: TRBV28; CDR3nt: TGTGCCAGCAGTTCCCTCGGTGACAGGGGGCCTAGAAACACCATATATTTT; CDR3aa: CASSSLGDRGPRNTIYF
d_gene: TRBD1; j_gene: TRBJ2-3; abundance: NA; v_gene: TRBV5-1; CDR3nt: TGCGCCAGCAGCATCGGGACAGTTACAGATACGCAGTATTTT; CDR3aa: CASSIGTVTDTQYF
d_gene: NA; j_gene: TRBJ1-2; abundance: NA; v_gene: TRBV6-5; CDR3nt: TGTGCCAGCAGTAAGACAGCAAACTATGGCTACACCTTC; CDR3aa: CASSKTANYGYTF
d_gene: NA; j_gene: TRBJ2-1; abundance: NA; v_gene: TRBV11-1; CDR3nt: TGTGCCAGCAGCTTACGAGACAATGAGCAGTTCTTC; CDR3aa: CASSLRDNEQFF
d_gene: TRBD2; j_gene: TRBJ2-2; abundance: NA; v_gene: TRBV30; CDR3nt: TGTGCCTGGAGTACAGGACTAGCGGGGACCGGGGAGCTGTTTTTT; CDR3aa: CAWSTGLAGTGELFF
d_gene: TRBD1; j_gene: TRBJ1-5; abundance: few; v_gene: TRBV7-2; CDR3nt: TGTGCCAGCAGCATACAGACAGGGACAAGCAATCAGCCCCAGCATTTT; CDR3aa: CASSIQTGTSNQPQHF
d_gene: TRBD1; j_gene: TRBJ2-3; abundance: NA; v_gene: TRBV12-3/TRBV12-4; CDR3nt: TGTGCCAGCAGCCCCGGGACAGGGGGCGCGTATTTT; CDR3aa: CASSPGTGGAYF
d_gene: NA; j_gene: TRBJ2-1; abundance: NA; v_gene: TRBV10-2; CDR3nt: TGCGCCAGCAGTGAGCAGGGAATCAATGAGCAGTTCTTC; CDR3aa: CASSEQGINEQFF
d_gene: NA; j_gene: TRBJ2-1; abundance: NA; v_gene: TRBV28; CDR3nt: TGTGCCAGCAGGGGGACTCAAGGACGGGATGAGCAGTTCTTC; CDR3aa: CASRGTQGRDEQFF
d_gene: NA; j_gene: TRBJ2-2; abundance: NA; v_gene: TRBV30; CDR3nt: TGTGCCTGGAGTCTACGGTATCCCGGGGAGCTGTTTTTT; CDR3aa: CAWSLRYPGELFF
d_gene: NA; j_gene: TRBJ2-2; abundance: NA; v_gene: TRBV19; CDR3nt: TGTGCCAGTAGTATAGAAATGGTCACGGTCGGGGAGCTGTTTTTT; CDR3aa: CASSIEMVTVGELFF
d_gene: NA; j_gene: TRBJ1-2; abundance: once; v_gene: TRBV19; CDR3nt: TGTGCCAGTAGCATACAGGGTGAGGCTAACTATGGCTACACCTTC; CDR3aa: CASSIQGEANYGYTF
d_gene: NA; j_gene: TRBJ1-1; abundance: once; v_gene: TRBV18; CDR3nt: TGTGCCAGCTCACTTTCGTCGAACACTGAAGCTTTCTTT; CDR3aa: CASSLSSNTEAFF
d_gene: TRBD1; j_gene: TRBJ2-3; abundance: NA; v_gene: TRBV10-1; CDR3nt: TGCGCCAGCCTGACAGGGAAGGGTGAGGATACGCAGTATTTT; CDR3aa: CASLTGKGEDTQYF
d_gene: NA; j_gene: TRBJ1-2; abundance: NA; v_gene: TRBV6-6; CDR3nt: TGTGCCAGCAAATCAACAGGGACGGATGGCTACACCTTC; CDR3aa: CASKSTGTDGYTF
d_gene: NA; j_gene: TRBJ1-2; abundance: NA; v_gene: TRBV5-8; CDR3nt: TGTGCCAGCAGCTTGGGGCAGGGTGATGGCTACACCTTC; CDR3aa: CASSLGQGDGYTF
d_gene: NA; j_gene: TRBJ1-1; abundance: NA; v_gene: TRBV18; CDR3nt: TGTGCCAGCTCCCCGGACAGCCAGAACACTGAAGCTTTCTTT; CDR3aa: CASSPDSQNTEAFF
d_gene: TRBD1; j_gene: TRBJ2-5; abundance: NA; v_gene: TRBV28; CDR3nt: TGTGCCAGCAGTTCCTCGGACAGGGGGCGAGAGACCCAGTACTTC; CDR3aa: CASSSSDRGRETQYF
d_gene: NA; j_gene: TRBJ1-6; abundance: NA; v_gene: TRBV25-1; CDR3nt: TGTGCCAGCAGTGAATCAGGGTATAATTCACCCCTCCACTTT; CDR3aa: CASSESGYNSPLHF
d_gene: TRBD2; j_gene: TRBJ2-1; abundance: NA; v_gene: TRBV6-4; CDR3nt: TGTGCCAGCAGTACCTGGGGGACTCGCGGGGGGGGCGTCTCCTACAATGAGCAGTTCTTC; CDR3aa: CASSTWGTRGGGVSYNEQFF
d_gene: NA; j_gene: TRBJ2-7; abundance: NA; v_gene: TRBV7-2; CDR3nt: TGTGCCAGCGCTCGGGGCTCCTACGAGCAGTACTTC; CDR3aa: CASARGSYEQYF
d_gene: TRBD1; j_gene: TRBJ1-2; abundance: NA; v_gene: TRBV19; CDR3nt: TGTGCCAGCGTGTCGGATTTCCAACAGGGGGCGGGATATGGCTACACCTTC; CDR3aa: CASVSDFQQGAGYGYTF
d_gene: NA; j_gene: TRBJ1-2; abundance: NA; v_gene: TRBV18; CDR3nt: TGTGCCAGCTCACCACCGGCGGGGGCTAACTATGGCTACACCTTC; CDR3aa: CASSPPAGANYGYTF